The following is a T cell receptor (beta chain) sequence with its context. The antigen remains unidentified. The V end lost 0 bases, the J end lost 7 bases, and 10 bases lay between the germline ends. The germline CDR1 and CDR2 sequences are GTSNPN and SVGIG (reference sequence). This CDR3 comprises 13 residues. Clones were sequenced by immunoSEQ multiplex PCR, and TCRdb holds only the in-frame ones, with some missing. The sample includes fewer than 110,000 clones, roughly 87% of them seen just once. The sample is drawn from a study of T cell responses to AZD1222 COVID-19 vaccine. The wider study: The analysis combined second doses at about 4 or about 12 weeks. General study results and limits: The CD4 TCRs associated with vaccination extended across spike and predominated at 160-218 and 743-854. Repertoire sampling was restricted to post-peak T cell response timepoints. Clonal diversity was possibly underestimated, and white British individuals and females predominated among donors.

The chain couples TRBV30 to TRBJ1-5; the D gene is possibly TRBD1 (6 bases). The sequenced sample was peripheral blood, obtained on day 0 of AZD1222 vaccination. The clonotype was recovered from an adult in good health. The CDR3 region is CAWSVGGNQPQHF. The CDR3 DNA is TGTGCCTGGAGTGTAGGGGGGAACCAGCCCCAGCATTTT. The full variable domain, in which reference TRBV30 and TRBJ1-5 provide the parts outside the CDR3, is SQTIHQWPATLVQPVGSPLSLECTVEGTSNPNLYWYRQAAGRGLQLLFYSVGIGQISSEVPQNLSASRPQDRQFILSSKKLLLSDSGFYLCAWSVGGNQPQHFGDGTRLSIL.